This entry concerns a single T cell receptor (beta chain). Germline lookup yields CDR1 MGHRA and CDR2 YSYEKL. This CDR3 is 15 amino acids long. V gave up 4 bases and J gave up 8 bases; unmatched junction bases: 10. Sequencing was performed with immunoSEQ multiplex PCR; in TCRdb, only in-frame clones are kept and a portion is missing. The table shows roughly 260,000 clones, with roughly nine tenths occurring only once. The sample is drawn from a study of blood T cell repertoires in COVID-19. Overall study context: There were acute and convalescent COVID-19 samples, and they came from the United States, Italy and Spain. PBMCs, B-cell-depleted T cells, or T cells were the source of the cDNA or gDNA that made up the material.

The sequencing input was PBMCs or T cells enriched from blood (not recorded which). The rearrangement uses TRBV4-1 and TRBJ2-1; TRBD2 agrees at 8 bases. This clonotype was sampled from a human donor in a cohort exposed to, infected with or recovered from COVID-19 (not recorded which). The donor label of this sample is uncertain. The CDR3 loop reads CASSLRAGGLDEQFF. For the CDR3, the DNA is TGCGCCAGCAGCCTCCGCGCGGGGGGTCTAGATGAGCAGTTCTTC.